What follows are 30 T cell receptor beta chains derived from one specimen sequenced in a study of Ad26.COV2.S vaccination and SARS-CoV-2 variants (TCRdb year 2021). Reading the label with the study, this specimen's treatment or condition is: roughly 18 received Ad26.COV2.S at low or high dose, single or two shots; a few received placebo; per-sample allocation not given. For vaccine and placebo recipients, repertoires were sequenced using samples collected on day 63 after the first injection. The receptor library was made with the immunoSEQ multiplex PCR assay. Sourced from immuneACCESS, this table was stored by TCRdb with only in-frame sequences that have V and J called. A share of the clones is absent; for the studies checked, an unresolved V gene accounts for under half, and the remainder has no known explanation. Within this sample are 440,000 or so clones, with about nine tenths of them counted one time only. Approximately 4.5% of the sample is in the top ten clones.

The material was peripheral blood, obtained in a trial of Ad26.COV2.S vaccine versus placebo. These receptor sequences come from a person between 18 and 59 years old who received the Ad26.COV2.S COVID-19 vaccine or a placebo.

The CDR3 nucleotides are TGTGCCAGCAGCTTAGATAGGGTCCATACGCAGTATTTT. Its protein product is CASSLDRVHTQYF. The chain joins TRBV11-2 to TRBJ2-3; D gene uncertain. Germline values: CDR1 SGHAT, CDR2 FQNNGV. This CDR3 contains 13 residues. V was shortened by 0 bases and J by 7 bases, with 8 bases between the two germline ends.

The chain combines TRBV4-2 with TRBJ2-2; TRBD2 matches 10 bases. Germline values: CDR1 LGHNA, CDR2 YNFKEQ. Germline trimming cut 0 bases from V and 2 bases from J; bases unmatched to any gene: 9. The CDR3 is made up of 19 amino acids. The CDR3 region has the DNA TGTGCCAGCAGCCAAGATCGAGGTGGGACTAGCGATAACACCGGGGAGCTGTTTTTT. Protein sequence: CASSQDRGGTSDNTGELFF.

This sequence joins TRBV5-1 and TRBJ2-1, with TRBD2 as a possible D gene (5 bases). This CDR3 region has 16 residues. Trimming left V 0 bases short and J 2 bases short, with 12 bases between. CDR1 is SGHRS, CDR2 YFSETQ, per germline. The CDR3, as DNA: TGCGCCAGCAGCTTGGTAGGAGGAGGACCCTACAATGAGCAGTTCTTC. Its protein is CASSLVGGGPYNEQFF.

The V gene is TRBV7-8, the J gene TRBJ1-1, with D tentatively TRBD1 (6 bases). This CDR3 is 12 amino acids long. V lost 5 bases, J lost 6 bases, and 10 bases lay in between. CDR1 SGHVS and CDR2 FQNEAQ come from the germline V gene. The DNA for the CDR3 is TGTGCCAGCAGCCCGGGGGCCCCTGAAGCTTTCTTT. Its translation: CASSPGAPEAFF.

The genes are TRBV6-2 or TRBV6-3 and TRBJ1-1; tentative D call: TRBD1 (5 bases). This CDR3 contains 15 residues. Germline V lookup: CDR1 MNHEY, CDR2 SVGEGT. Trimming stripped 4 bases from V and 6 bases from J, with 18 bases between. CDR3 loop: CASSSDTRGAAEAFF. The CDR3 DNA reads TGTGCCAGCAGTTCCGACACCCGTGGGGCCGCTGAAGCTTTCTTT.

The genes are TRBV19 and TRBJ1-1; no definite D call. The CDR3 is made up of 12 amino acids. Looked up from germline, CDR1 is LNHDA and CDR2 is SQIVND (reference sequence). The V and J ends lost 5 bases and 1 base respectively, with 5 bases between them. This CDR3 reads CASSFRNTEAFF. CDR3 in DNA: TGTGCCAGTAGTTTCCGGAACACTGAAGCTTTCTTT.

The V and J genes are TRBV28 and TRBJ1-1; tentatively, D is TRBD1 (6 bases). Trimming pared 4 bases from V and 9 bases from J, leaving 12 bases between. The CDR3 spans 12 residues. Germline loops: CDR1 MDHEN, CDR2 SYDVKM. CDR3: CASSSPGQKAFF. In DNA, the CDR3 is TGTGCCAGCAGTTCGCCCGGACAGAAAGCTTTCTTT.

The CDR3 DNA follows: TGCGCCAGCGGTTCTCGGGTCGGGACAGATACGCAGTATTTT. Translating it yields CASGSRVGTDTQYF. The chain recombines TRBV5-1 with TRBJ2-3; D call uncertain. This CDR3 comprises 14 residues. Per the germline V gene, CDR1 is SGHRS and CDR2 is YFSETQ. V was cut by 7 bases and J by 3 bases, with 15 bases left in between.

This clone was detected only a few times. The CDR3 DNA is TGTGCCAGCAGCTCCCTTGAGTTCCGCGGGAGAGGGAACAATGAGCAGTTCTTC. Amino acids: CASSSLEFRGRGNNEQFF. V gene TRBV7-9 combines with J gene TRBJ2-1; TRBD2 agrees at 7 bases. V lost 4 bases to trimming and J lost 5 bases; unmatched junction nucleotides: 17. CDR1 SEHNR and CDR2 FQNEAQ come from the germline V gene (reference sequence). There are 18 residues in the CDR3.

The CDR3: CASSLAPTGLNTGELFF. CDR3 sequence (DNA): TGTGCCAGCAGCTTAGCCCCCACAGGTCTGAACACCGGGGAGCTGTTTTTT. The chain links TRBV11-2 to TRBJ2-2; D perhaps matches TRBD1 (5 bases). The CDR3 runs to 17 residues. Trimming took 1 base from V and 1 from J, leaving 13 bases between them. Germline loops: CDR1 SGHAT, CDR2 FQNNGV.

V is TRBV2 and J is TRBJ1-1; D possibly corresponds to TRBD1 (6 bases). Trimming took off 6 bases at V and 6 bases at J, with 14 bases between the two ends. CDR1 SNHLY and CDR2 FYNNEI come from the germline V gene. CDR3 length: 13 residues. In DNA, the CDR3 is TGTGCCAGCAGAGGTGAACAGGGCTCTGAAGCTTTCTTT. This encodes CASRGEQGSEAFF.

The chain combines TRBV5-1 with TRBJ1-2; 7 bases are a match to TRBD1. CDR1 is SGHRS, CDR2 YFSETQ, per germline. The CDR3 extends over 15 amino acids. Losses at the gene ends were 3 bases for V and 2 bases for J; bases not matched to a gene: 7. The CDR3 loop is CASSSGTAINYGYTF. CDR3 DNA: TGCGCCAGCAGCTCCGGGACAGCAATAAACTATGGCTACACCTTC.

The chain has TRBV27 and TRBJ1-6; D is uncertain. The V gene lost 7 bases and the J gene lost 5 bases, with 18 bases spanning the gap. The length of the CDR3 is 16 residues. Germline values: CDR1 MNHEY, CDR2 SMNVEV (reference sequence). In nucleotides, the CDR3 is TGTGCCAGCACTCCTCTAAGGGCCAGTCATAATTCACCCCTCCACTTT. It encodes CASTPLRASHNSPLHF.

This chain uses TRBV5-1 with TRBJ2-7; the D is unclear. Deletions cut 4 bases from V and 3 bases from J, with 8 bases between. This CDR3 region has 12 residues. Germline V gene sequence: CDR1 SGHRS, CDR2 YFSETQ. The CDR3 region has the DNA TGCGCCAGCAGCCAGACTGACTACGAGCAGTACTTC. The encoded protein is CASSQTDYEQYF.

The chain couples TRBV7-3 to TRBJ2-3, with 7 bases fitting TRBD1. The CDR3 loop spans 15 amino acids. Germline CDR1 SGHTA, CDR2 FQGTGA. V lost 2 bases, J lost 4 bases, and 6 bases stayed unmatched. The chain's CDR3 is CASSLGVRGSDTQYF. The CDR3, as DNA: TGTGCCAGCAGCTTAGGGGTCAGGGGGTCAGATACGCAGTATTTT.

J is TRBJ1-1 and V is TRBV24-1, with D possibly being TRBD1 (5 bases). The CDR3 is 13 amino acids. Trimming took off 5 bases at V and 0 bases at J, with 6 bases between the two ends. The V gene's germline CDR1 is KGHDR and CDR2 SFDVKD. The CDR3 DNA sequence: TGTGCCACCAGTGGGGGCATGAACACTGAAGCTTTCTTT. It yields the protein CATSGGMNTEAFF.

This chain connects TRBV20-1 to TRBJ2-1, with D possibly TRBD1 on 5 matching bases. V was clipped by 6 bases and J by 9 bases, with 12 bases between them. The CDR3 length is 11 residues. Germline-derived CDR1 and CDR2 are DFQATT and SNEGSKA (reference sequence). CDR3 protein: CSAQIGVEQFF. CDR3 nucleotide sequence: TGCAGTGCGCAAATAGGGGTTGAGCAGTTCTTC.

This chain links TRBV6-6 with TRBJ2-5; 8 positions match TRBD2. The V and J ends lost 5 bases and 9 bases, in that order; junction bases with no gene match: 2. The germline gives CDR1 MNHNY, CDR2 SVGAGI (reference sequence). The CDR3 runs to 11 residues. CDR3 sequence: CASSPGGAQYF. The DNA of the CDR3 is TGTGCCAGCAGTCCCGGGGGGGCCCAGTACTTC.

The chain carries TRBV29-1 and TRBJ2-7; D is unclear. The CDR3 covers 14 residues. Germline CDR1 reads SQVTM; CDR2 reads ANQGSEA. The ends were cut back, 4 bases at V and 2 bases at J, with 15 bases in the middle. In DNA form, the CDR3 reads TGCAGCGTTGTCAGGCCGACTGCCACCTACGAGCAGTACTTC. Translating it yields CSVVRPTATYEQYF.

V is TRBV24-1 and J is TRBJ2-3; 11 bases are a match to TRBD1. Germline V gives CDR1 KGHDR, CDR2 SFDVKD. The CDR3 runs 15 residues. V dropped 2 bases and J dropped 6; count of bases not matched to a gene: 3. CDR3 loop: CATSDWDRGKDTQYF. CDR3 coding DNA: TGTGCCACCAGTGATTGGGACAGGGGGAAGGATACGCAGTATTTT.

The CDR3 DNA follows: TGTGCCAGCAGTCTAAGACTAGCGGGAGGGCTTAGGTTCTACGAGCAGTACTTC. Protein sequence: CASSLRLAGGLRFYEQYF. The rearrangement uses TRBV6-4 and TRBJ2-7; 14 bases are shared with TRBD2. This CDR3 comprises 18 residues. Germline V CDR1 and CDR2: MRHNA, SNTAGT. The junction had 12 bases not matched to a gene; V was cut back by 5 bases and J by 3 bases.

V is TRBV5-3 and J is TRBJ2-7; 11 nucleotides align to TRBD2. TRBV5-3 counts as an open reading frame of uncertain function. Trimming at V came to 4 bases and at J to 0 bases, leaving 12 bases not matched to a gene. The CDR3 totals 18 residues. DNA for the CDR3: TGTGCCAGAAGCCATCGTAGCGGGAGGGCCGTTGGCTCCTACGAGCAGTACTTC. It translates to CARSHRSGRAVGSYEQYF.

The rearrangement links TRBV27 to TRBJ2-7, with 11 nucleotides matching TRBD2. This CDR3 spans 15 amino acids. The trim removed 3 bases at V and 3 bases at J, leaving 4 bases unmatched. Per germline, CDR1 MNHEY and CDR2 SMNVEV (reference sequence). The CDR3 DNA follows: TGTGCCAGCAGTTTGACTAGCGGGGCGCTCTACGAGCAGTACTTC. Translated, it gives CASSLTSGALYEQYF.

The CDR3 loop reads CASGRGITNEKLFF. CDR3 DNA sequence: TGTGCCAGCGGTAGGGGGATCACTAATGAAAAACTGTTTTTT. The rearrangement joins TRBV2 to TRBJ1-4, with D possibly being TRBD1 (6 bases). The CDR3 has 14 residues. Germline-derived CDR1 and CDR2 are SNHLY and FYNNEI. V lost 8 bases, J lost 2 bases, and 12 bases lay in between.

This clone was found a few times. The gene calls are TRBV9 and TRBJ2-7; TRBD1 aligns across 8 bases. The CDR3 spans 13 residues. Trimming took 3 bases from V and 7 from J; bases not matched to a gene: 6. Germline assignment: CDR1 SGDLS and CDR2 YYNGEE. CDR3 sequence: CASSAGQGSEQYF. The DNA of the CDR3 is TGTGCCAGCAGCGCCGGACAGGGATCAGAGCAGTACTTC.

The sample holds a few counts of this clone. V and J are TRBV19 and TRBJ1-5; tentatively, D is TRBD1 (6 bases). The CDR3 length is 14 residues. The V and J ends lost 5 bases and 4 bases respectively, with 12 bases between them. The germline V gene encodes CDR1 LNHDA and CDR2 SQIVND (reference sequence). CDR3 sequence: CASSLHRENQPQHF. CDR3 sequence (DNA): TGTGCCAGTAGTCTTCACAGGGAGAATCAGCCCCAGCATTTT.

The chain couples TRBV24-1 to TRBJ2-7; either TRBD1 or TRBD2 may fit D (7 bases each). This CDR3 region has 14 residues. Germline CDR1 and CDR2: KGHDR and SFDVKD. V was pared by 7 bases and J by 7 bases, with 19 bases between. The CDR3 region has the DNA TGTGCCACCAGCGACAGGGTGCTCGGGGGGGAGCAGTACTTC. The encoded protein is CATSDRVLGGEQYF.

The gene calls are TRBV28 and TRBJ2-7, with D maybe TRBD2 (5 bases). Germline lookup yields CDR1 MDHEN and CDR2 SYDVKM. This CDR3 has 16 amino acids. Trimming left V 3 bases short and J 4 bases short, with 19 bases between. CDR3 loop: CASSLPSSGVGYEQYF. CDR3 in DNA: TGTGCCAGCAGTTTGCCCTCCAGCGGAGTGGGGTACGAGCAGTACTTC.

The chain uses TRBV6-5 and TRBJ1-1; tentative D call: TRBD1 (5 bases). The CDR3 runs 15 residues. CDR1 and CDR2 (germline): MNHEY, SVGAGI. Deletions cut 6 bases from V and 7 bases from J, with 21 bases between. The CDR3: CASSPSVVGGNEAFF. The DNA of the CDR3 is TGTGCCAGCAGCCCGAGTGTCGTCGGGGGGAATGAAGCTTTCTTT.

This clone was picked up one time. The chain's CDR3 is CSVVNSKLSDTQYF. The CDR3 nucleotides are TGCAGCGTTGTTAATAGTAAGCTGTCAGATACGCAGTATTTT. This chain uses TRBV29-1 with TRBJ2-3; the D is unclear. This CDR3 spans 14 amino acids. V lost 4 bases and J lost 4, with 15 bases in between. CDR1 SQVTM and CDR2 ANQGSEA come from the germline V gene.